One and the same sample provided the 5 T cell receptor beta chains below, sequenced in a study of blood T cell repertoires in COVID-19 (dated by TCRdb to the early 2020s). Library prep was done by the immunoSEQ multiplex PCR assay. TCRdb obtained this table from immuneACCESS and retained in-frame rearrangements with V and J assigned. These tables miss some clones; where compared with another copy, unresolved V genes account for less than half of the shortfall, and the remainder is unexplained. Counted in this sample were tens of thousands of clones; 70% to 85% of them appeared once. The ten largest clones represent around 4.4% of the sample. Sequenced input: peripheral blood. The receptor set was obtained from a woman between 50 and 59 years old with acute or convalescent COVID-19.

This chain uses TRBV21-1 with TRBJ1-4; the DNA was not compared with TRBD1, the D call given in the table. TRBV21-1 represents a pseudogene. This CDR3 comprises 17 residues. The CDR3 sequence: CARIPPKDRGTNEKLFF. The CDR3 coding sequence is TGTGCCAGAATCCCCCCCAAGGACAGAGGCACTAATGAAAAACTGTTTTTT.

The chain has TRBV4-2 and TRBJ1-4; 10 bases map to TRBD1. Trimming at V came to 4 bases and at J to 5 bases, leaving 4 bases not matched to a gene. The CDR3 extends over 15 amino acids. The germline V gene has CDR1 LGHNA and CDR2 YNFKEQ. CDR3 nucleotide sequence: TGTGCCAGCAGCCTTAGGGGACAGGGGAATGAAAAACTGTTTTTT. Protein: CASSLRGQGNEKLFF.

This chain links TRBV5-1 with TRBJ1-1; tentatively, D is TRBD1 (5 bases). Germline CDR1 reads SGHRS; CDR2 reads YFSETQ. Trimming pared 0 bases from V and 0 bases from J, leaving 12 bases between. The CDR3 covers 16 residues. CDR3 nucleotides: TGCGCCAGCAGCTTGGAAAACTCCAGGGTGAACACTGAAGCTTTCTTT. Its protein product is CASSLENSRVNTEAFF.

CDR3 bases: TGTGCCAGTAGTCCCTTGACTAGCGGGGGCCCAGATACGCAGTATTTT. It encodes CASSPLTSGGPDTQYF. The chain carries TRBV19 and TRBJ2-3; 12 bases align to TRBD2. J lost 4 bases, V lost 5 bases, and 7 bases had no gene match. Germline loops: CDR1 LNHDA, CDR2 SQIVND (reference sequence). CDR3 size: 16 residues.

This clone was observed a few times. This chain joins TRBV7-2 and TRBJ1-3; 8 bases map to TRBD1. Germline-derived CDR1 and CDR2 are SGHTA and FQGNSA. The CDR3 is 18 amino acids. V shed 1 base, J shed 0 bases, and the junction held 8 bases outside the gene matches. Here the CDR3 reads CASSLGGRTGSSGNTIYF. Here the CDR3 DNA reads TGTGCCAGCAGCTTAGGAGGGCGGACAGGGAGCTCTGGAAACACCATATATTTT.